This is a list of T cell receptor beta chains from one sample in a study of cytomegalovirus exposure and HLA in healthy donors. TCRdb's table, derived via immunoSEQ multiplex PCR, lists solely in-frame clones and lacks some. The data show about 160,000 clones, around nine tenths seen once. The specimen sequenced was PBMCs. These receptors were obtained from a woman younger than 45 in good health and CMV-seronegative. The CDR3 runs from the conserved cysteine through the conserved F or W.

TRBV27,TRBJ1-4,CASSSDRENEKLFF
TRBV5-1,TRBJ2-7,CASSLQGYEQYF
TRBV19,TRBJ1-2,CATSDRAVGYTF
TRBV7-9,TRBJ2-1,CASSLGDSGNEQFF
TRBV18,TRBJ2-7,CASSPYRASYEQYF
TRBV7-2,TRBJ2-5,CATRERGHPQETQYF
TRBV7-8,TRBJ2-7,CASSLGTGGWRTSSYEQYF
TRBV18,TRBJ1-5,CASSTGTGGNQPQHF
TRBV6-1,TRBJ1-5,CASSETAGDQLQHF
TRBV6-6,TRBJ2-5,CASSRQGSQETQYF
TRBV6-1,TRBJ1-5,CASSGRQGSNQPQHF
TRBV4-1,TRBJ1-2,CASSPSANYGYTF
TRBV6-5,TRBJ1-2,CASSPVQGAYGYTF
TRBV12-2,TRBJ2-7,CASRLAPPRGDYEQYF
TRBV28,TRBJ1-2,CASSPLDLAGYTF
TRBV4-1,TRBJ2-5,CASSQGLKDRPEETQYF